This passage covers 4 T cell receptor beta chains from one sample sequenced in a study of siplizumab effects on memory and regulatory T cells. Only in-frame clones appear in the TCRdb table, and some are missing; sequencing was by immunoSEQ multiplex PCR. Of 100,000 or so clones listed, about 90% are singletons. Sequencing used CD4+ T cells sorted from blood. Source of these receptors: a human donor in good health. Some clones in this sample may be carry-over from other donors' samples.

In its sample, this clone was seen a few times. V is TRBV18 and J is TRBJ1-1; D not certain. The CDR3 sequence is 14 residues long. Germline V lookup: CDR1 KGHSH, CDR2 LQKENI. Trimming took 3 bases from V and 0 from J, leaving 8 bases between them. CDR3 amino acids: CASSPAAVNTEAFF. DNA for the CDR3: TGTGCCAGCTCACCGGCAGCCGTGAACACTGAAGCTTTCTTT. Supplemented by reference TRBV18 and TRBJ1-1, the full variable domain reads NAGVMQNPRHLVRRRGQEARLRCSPMKGHSHVYWYRQLPEEGLKFMVYLQKENIIDESGMPKERFSAEFPKEGPSILRIQQVVRGDSAAYFCASSPAAVNTEAFFGQGTRLTVV.

The chain has TRBV6-5 and TRBJ2-7, with no clear D. The CDR3 extends over 15 amino acids. Germline V gives CDR1 MNHEY, CDR2 SVGAGI. V lost 0 bases and J lost 2, with 11 bases in between. CDR3 sequence: CASSYSIGETYEQYF. For the CDR3, the DNA is TGTGCCAGCAGTTACTCGATTGGGGAAACCTACGAGCAGTACTTC.

The chain carries TRBV9 and TRBJ1-5, with 7 bases aligning to TRBD1. The CDR3 has 14 amino acids. Germline V gives CDR1 SGDLS, CDR2 YYNGEE. The V gene end was trimmed by 3 bases and the J gene end by 4 bases; junction bases not matched to a gene: 4. CDR3 bases: TGTGCCAGCAGCGCGGGACAGCGTAATCAGCCCCAGCATTTT. This encodes CASSAGQRNQPQHF. Filled out from reference TRBV9 and TRBJ1-5, the complete variable domain reads DSGVTQTPKHLITATGQRVTLRCSPRSGDLSVYWYQQSLDQGLQFLIQYYNGEERAKGNILERFSAQQFPDLHSELNLSSLELGDSALYFCASSAGQRNQPQHFGDGTRLSIL.

The V gene is TRBV19, the J gene TRBJ2-3; 12 nucleotides line up with TRBD2. Trimming cost V 9 bases and J 4 bases; bases outside gene matches: 8. This CDR3 is built from 15 residues. Germline CDR1 LNHDA, CDR2 SQIVND (reference sequence). The CDR3 region is CASQTSGSPADTQYF. The CDR3 DNA reads as TGTGCCAGCCAGACTAGCGGGAGTCCGGCAGATACGCAGTATTTT. The whole variable domain, filled in from reference TRBV19 and TRBJ2-3, reads DGGITQSPKYLFRKEGQNVTLSCEQNLNHDAMYWYRQDPGQGLRLIYYSQIVNDFQKGDIAEGYSVSREKKESFPLTVTSAQKNPTAFYLCASQTSGSPADTQYFGPGTRLTVL.